This T cell receptor (beta chain) was documented in a study of blood T cell repertoires in COVID-19. For the study at large: Sites across the United States, Italy and Spain contributed samples from acute and convalescent COVID-19. T cells, B-cell-depleted T cells, or PBMCs supplied cDNA or gDNA.

This clone was recorded once. CDR1 SGHAT and CDR2 FQNNGV come from the germline V gene. This CDR3 contains 16 residues. V shed 5 bases and J 6 bases; nucleotides not matched to a gene: 15. In the original workflow: Amplification of reference gene primers provided the estimated nucleated cell counts. Profiling relied on immunoSEQ multiplex PCR, and the TCRdb table lists in-frame clones only, not all of them. D and trimming were read from the DNA, whereas the V and J calls and clone size are those reported in that table. Counted here are some 42,000 clones, approximately 85% occurring once; the ten biggest clones make up 9% to 15%.

The V and J genes are TRBV11-2 and TRBJ2-7; the match to TRBD2 covers 8 bases. This clonotype was obtained from a human donor in a cohort sampled during active COVID-19. Material for sequencing was peripheral blood. The CDR3 protein is CASSPLPLAGVGEQYF. In nucleotides, the CDR3 is TGTGCCAGCAGCCCTCTTCCCCTAGCGGGTGTCGGCGAGCAGTACTTC.